This T cell receptor beta chain was retrieved from a study of shared clonotypes between healthy human individuals. General study results and limits: Represented diversity (both genetic and exposure-history) was limited by the small number of donors.

Terminally differentiated effector memory CD45RA+ cells were excluded by CCR7 positive selection of CD45RO-negative cells. Clones were read by immunoSEQ multiplex PCR, and TCRdb kept only the in-frame ones, dropping some. This table holds about 820,000 clones, 80% to 95% found once. Concerning this clone: Its antigen is unidentified.

The CDR3 totals 17 residues. Trimming cost V 7 bases and J 0 bases, with 19 bases left between them. CDR1 and CDR2 (germline): SEHNR, FQNEAQ (reference sequence). V usage is TRBV7-9 and J usage is TRBJ1-3; D might be TRBD1 (5 bases). This sequence originates from a man in his thirties or forties in good health. Sequencing used naive CD8+ T cells sorted from blood. The CDR3 loop reads CASILGEGTRSGNTIYF. CDR3 nucleotides: TGTGCCAGCATCCTAGGGGAGGGCACTCGCTCTGGAAACACCATATATTTT.